This is a list of T cell receptor beta chains from one sample in a study of beta chain features in type 1 diabetes. Only in-frame clones appear in the TCRdb table, and some are missing; sequencing was by immunoSEQ multiplex PCR. The sample gives 600,000 to 750,000 clones, over 10% of which show up once; over 0.1% is in the top ten. Sequencing input: naive CD4+ T cells from blood. Receptor source: a young man with type 1 diabetes. Each CDR3 is given with its conserved first and last residue. The D gene is left open where the match is weak. Clone size is given for some rows only: seen once, a few or many times, or a class if the clone is expanded.

D gene: -
V gene: TRBV2
J gene: TRBJ2-2
clone size: -
CDR3 protein: CASSVFRPGELFF
CDR3 DNA: TGTGCCAGCAGTGTGTTCCGTCCCGGGGAGCTGTTTTTT

D gene: -
V gene: TRBV27
J gene: TRBJ2-5
clone size: few
CDR3 protein: CASSPDGGDWQTQYF
CDR3 DNA: TGTGCCAGCAGTCCGGACGGCGGCGACTGGCAGACCCAGTACTTC

D gene: TRBD2
V gene: TRBV28
J gene: TRBJ2-1
clone size: few
CDR3 protein: CASTTSGGAYNEQFF
CDR3 DNA: TGTGCCAGCACGACTAGCGGGGGGGCATACAATGAGCAGTTCTTC

D gene: -
V gene: TRBV30
J gene: TRBJ1-4
clone size: few
CDR3 protein: CAWSVRGPCFF
CDR3 DNA: TGTGCCTGGAGTGTACGGGGACCCTGCTTTTTT

D gene: -
V gene: TRBV10-3
J gene: TRBJ1-4
clone size: few
CDR3 protein: CAISDGVRNEKLFF
CDR3 DNA: TGTGCCATCAGTGACGGGGTTCGGAATGAAAAACTGTTTTTT

D gene: TRBD2
V gene: TRBV9
J gene: TRBJ2-5
clone size: -
CDR3 protein: CASSGGLAGAPSLGVGQYF
CDR3 DNA: TGTGCCAGCAGCGGTGGACTAGCGGGGGCCCCATCCCTTGGGGTGGGCCAGTACTTC

D gene: -
V gene: TRBV7-2
J gene: TRBJ1-5
clone size: -
CDR3 protein: CASSLVSREDNQPQHF
CDR3 DNA: TGTGCCAGCAGCTTAGTGAGCAGGGAGGACAATCAGCCCCAGCATTTT

D gene: -
V gene: TRBV5-4
J gene: TRBJ1-1
clone size: -
CDR3 protein: CASSPIQGLAEAFF
CDR3 DNA: TGTGCCAGCAGCCCGATCCAGGGTTTAGCTGAAGCTTTCTTT

D gene: -
V gene: TRBV20-1
J gene: TRBJ1-4
clone size: -
CDR3 protein: CSVRSNEKLFF
CDR3 DNA: TGCAGTGTCAGAAGTAATGAAAAACTGTTTTTT

D gene: -
V gene: TRBV6-1
J gene: TRBJ1-2
clone size: few
CDR3 protein: CASSEYGQLSNYGYTF
CDR3 DNA: TGTGCCAGCAGTGAATACGGACAGCTGAGTAACTATGGCTACACCTTC

D gene: TRBD1
V gene: TRBV18
J gene: TRBJ1-2
clone size: -
CDR3 protein: CASSDRVENYGYTF
CDR3 DNA: TGTGCCAGCTCTGACAGGGTTGAAAACTATGGCTACACCTTC

D gene: -
V gene: TRBV9
J gene: TRBJ2-3
clone size: -
CDR3 protein: CASSPLSSTDTQYF
CDR3 DNA: TGTGCCAGCAGCCCCCTCTCCAGCACAGATACGCAGTATTTT

D gene: -
V gene: TRBV28
J gene: TRBJ2-6
clone size: few
CDR3 protein: CASSLGGGTASSGANVLTF
CDR3 DNA: TGTGCCAGCAGTTTAGGGGGCGGGACAGCTAGCTCTGGGGCCAACGTCCTGACTTTC

D gene: TRBD1
V gene: TRBV9
J gene: TRBJ1-6
clone size: -
CDR3 protein: CASSVAPDRVSPLHF
CDR3 DNA: TGTGCCAGCAGCGTAGCACCGGACAGGGTTTCACCCCTCCACTTT

D gene: TRBD1
V gene: TRBV4-3
J gene: TRBJ2-7
clone size: -
CDR3 protein: CASSPRTGGRYEQYF
CDR3 DNA: TGCGCCAGCAGCCCACGGACAGGGGGGCGGTACGAGCAGTACTTC

D gene: TRBD2
V gene: TRBV29-1
J gene: TRBJ2-3
clone size: few
CDR3 protein: CSAGTSSSDTQYF
CDR3 DNA: TGCAGCGCCGGGACTAGCTCCTCAGATACGCAGTATTTT

D gene: TRBD1
V gene: TRBV29-1
J gene: TRBJ1-2
clone size: few
CDR3 protein: CSVQDRGKNYGYTF
CDR3 DNA: TGCAGCGTCCAGGACAGGGGGAAGAACTATGGCTACACCTTC

D gene: -
V gene: TRBV6-5
J gene: TRBJ2-7
clone size: few
CDR3 protein: CASSRYRDISYEQYF
CDR3 DNA: TGTGCCAGCAGCCGTTACCGGGACATCTCCTACGAGCAGTACTTC

D gene: TRBD2
V gene: TRBV5-6
J gene: TRBJ2-1
clone size: -
CDR3 protein: CASSPSGGARNEQFF
CDR3 DNA: TGTGCCAGCAGCCCTAGCGGGGGAGCTCGCAATGAGCAGTTCTTC

D gene: -
V gene: TRBV2
J gene: TRBJ2-7
clone size: -
CDR3 protein: CASTGVREQYF
CDR3 DNA: TGTGCCAGCACGGGGGTGCGGGAGCAGTACTTC

D gene: -
V gene: TRBV7-2
J gene: TRBJ1-1
clone size: few
CDR3 protein: CASSLAGETEAFF
CDR3 DNA: TGTGCCAGCAGCTTAGCGGGGGAAACTGAAGCTTTCTTT

D gene: TRBD1
V gene: TRBV5-1
J gene: TRBJ1-2
clone size: -
CDR3 protein: CASSSDPGQGARYGYTF
CDR3 DNA: TGCGCCAGCAGCTCAGATCCGGGACAGGGGGCGCGGTATGGCTACACCTTC

D gene: -
V gene: TRBV12-5
J gene: TRBJ2-7
clone size: -
CDR3 protein: CASGLDYEQYF
CDR3 DNA: TGTGCTAGTGGTTTAGACTACGAGCAGTACTTC

D gene: TRBD1
V gene: TRBV4-2
J gene: TRBJ2-1
clone size: few
CDR3 protein: CASSYHPGQGASEQFF
CDR3 DNA: TGTGCCAGCAGCTACCACCCGGGACAGGGGGCAAGTGAGCAGTTCTTC

D gene: -
V gene: TRBV2
J gene: TRBJ1-5
clone size: few
CDR3 protein: CARTPDGVGNQPQHF
CDR3 DNA: TGTGCCAGGACCCCCGACGGGGTGGGCAATCAGCCCCAGCATTTT

D gene: TRBD1
V gene: TRBV4-1
J gene: TRBJ2-1
clone size: few
CDR3 protein: CASSPIRGQGDNEQFF
CDR3 DNA: TGCGCCAGCAGCCCCATACGCGGACAGGGAGACAATGAGCAGTTCTTC

D gene: -
V gene: TRBV7-9
J gene: TRBJ2-7
clone size: -
CDR3 protein: CASSPAYGPKIQQYF
CDR3 DNA: TGTGCCAGCAGCCCGGCGTATGGGCCGAAAATCCAGCAGTACTTC

D gene: TRBD2
V gene: TRBV19
J gene: TRBJ2-5
clone size: few
CDR3 protein: CASSIMTSGPETQYF
CDR3 DNA: TGTGCCAGTAGTATAATGACTAGCGGGCCGGAGACCCAGTACTTC

D gene: -
V gene: TRBV9
J gene: TRBJ2-6
clone size: -
CDR3 protein: CASSVGSGWSSGANVLTF
CDR3 DNA: TGTGCCAGCAGCGTAGGATCAGGGTGGAGCTCTGGGGCCAACGTCCTGACTTTC

D gene: TRBD1
V gene: TRBV27
J gene: TRBJ2-7
clone size: few
CDR3 protein: CASSRTGAHYEQYF
CDR3 DNA: TGTGCCAGCAGTCGGACAGGGGCCCACTACGAGCAGTACTTC

D gene: -
V gene: TRBV2
J gene: TRBJ2-7
clone size: -
CDR3 protein: CASSEGGYYEQYF
CDR3 DNA: TGTGCCAGCAGTGAAGGGGGGTACTACGAGCAGTACTTC

D gene: -
V gene: TRBV15
J gene: TRBJ2-7
clone size: -
CDR3 protein: CATSRDPTGPYEQYF
CDR3 DNA: TGTGCCACCAGCAGAGATCCCACAGGGCCCTACGAGCAGTACTTC

D gene: TRBD1
V gene: TRBV29-1
J gene: TRBJ2-1
clone size: few
CDR3 protein: CSVGQGAVNEQFF
CDR3 DNA: TGCAGCGTTGGACAGGGGGCGGTCAATGAGCAGTTCTTC

D gene: TRBD2
V gene: TRBV7-2
J gene: TRBJ2-3
clone size: few
CDR3 protein: CASSYGTSADTQYF
CDR3 DNA: TGTGCCAGCAGCTACGGGACTAGCGCAGATACGCAGTATTTT

D gene: -
V gene: TRBV25-1
J gene: TRBJ2-7
clone size: -
CDR3 protein: CASSEPTGAKKQYF
CDR3 DNA: TGTGCCAGCAGTGAACCCACCGGGGCTAAGAAGCAGTACTTC

D gene: -
V gene: TRBV7-2
J gene: TRBJ2-4
clone size: -
CDR3 protein: CASSLDGGTVNIQYF
CDR3 DNA: TGTGCCAGCAGCTTAGACGGAGGGACAGTAAACATTCAGTACTTC

D gene: -
V gene: TRBV4-2
J gene: TRBJ2-7
clone size: -
CDR3 protein: CASSGGQSSYEQYF
CDR3 DNA: TGTGCCAGCAGCGGAGGACAGTCCTCCTACGAGCAGTACTTC

D gene: -
V gene: TRBV7-8
J gene: TRBJ2-3
clone size: -
CDR3 protein: CASSSRLSTDTQYF
CDR3 DNA: TGTGCCAGCAGCTCCCGACTGAGCACAGATACGCAGTATTTT

D gene: TRBD1
V gene: TRBV7-2
J gene: TRBJ1-2
clone size: -
CDR3 protein: CASSLGQSDGYTF
CDR3 DNA: TGTGCCAGCAGCTTGGGACAGTCGGATGGCTACACCTTC

D gene: -
V gene: TRBV6-5
J gene: TRBJ1-6
clone size: -
CDR3 protein: CASNPWGLDSPLHF
CDR3 DNA: TGTGCCAGCAACCCTTGGGGTTTGGATTCACCCCTCCACTTT

D gene: TRBD1
V gene: TRBV6-1
J gene: TRBJ1-3
clone size: -
CDR3 protein: CASREGQSGNTIYF
CDR3 DNA: TGTGCCAGCAGAGAGGGACAGTCTGGAAACACCATATATTTT

D gene: -
V gene: TRBV9
J gene: TRBJ1-1
clone size: -
CDR3 protein: CASSVEAGANTEAFF
CDR3 DNA: TGTGCCAGCAGCGTAGAAGCAGGCGCGAACACTGAAGCTTTCTTT

D gene: TRBD1
V gene: TRBV5-1
J gene: TRBJ2-7
clone size: few
CDR3 protein: CASSFRDRGYEQYF
CDR3 DNA: TGCGCCAGCAGCTTCCGGGACAGGGGCTACGAGCAGTACTTC

D gene: -
V gene: TRBV9
J gene: TRBJ2-7
clone size: few
CDR3 protein: CASSVAWGLVYEQYF
CDR3 DNA: TGTGCCAGCAGCGTAGCCTGGGGACTTGTCTACGAGCAGTACTTC

D gene: TRBD1
V gene: TRBV30
J gene: TRBJ1-2
clone size: few
CDR3 protein: CAWSGRGNYGYTF
CDR3 DNA: TGTGCCTGGAGTGGCAGGGGGAACTATGGCTACACCTTC

D gene: -
V gene: TRBV6-5
J gene: TRBJ2-2
clone size: -
CDR3 protein: CASSYTQGQPGELFF
CDR3 DNA: TGTGCCAGCAGTTACACCCAGGGCCAGCCCGGGGAGCTGTTTTTT

D gene: -
V gene: TRBV28
J gene: TRBJ1-1
clone size: -
CDR3 protein: CASSSPAGNTEAFF
CDR3 DNA: TGTGCCAGCAGTTCTCCGGCTGGGAACACTGAAGCTTTCTTT

D gene: TRBD2
V gene: TRBV18
J gene: TRBJ2-7
clone size: -
CDR3 protein: CASSLPLAGSSYEQYF
CDR3 DNA: TGTGCCAGCTCACTTCCTTTAGCGGGGAGCTCCTACGAGCAGTACTTC

D gene: -
V gene: TRBV2
J gene: TRBJ1-3
clone size: few
CDR3 protein: CASSVEGNTIYF
CDR3 DNA: TGTGCCAGCAGCGTGGAAGGAAACACCATATATTTT

D gene: -
V gene: TRBV4-2
J gene: TRBJ1-4
clone size: -
CDR3 protein: CASSQDITGGEKLFF
CDR3 DNA: TGTGCCAGCAGCCAAGATATCACAGGTGGGGAAAAACTGTTTTTT

D gene: -
V gene: TRBV7-8
J gene: TRBJ1-6
clone size: -
CDR3 protein: CASRGKDRSNRSSPLHF
CDR3 DNA: TGTGCCAGCAGGGGTAAAGACAGGTCGAATCGGAGTTCACCCCTCCACTTT

D gene: TRBD1
V gene: TRBV4-3
J gene: TRBJ1-5
clone size: few
CDR3 protein: CASSQDTGAQPQHF
CDR3 DNA: TGCGCCAGCAGCCAAGATACAGGGGCTCAGCCCCAGCATTTT

D gene: TRBD1
V gene: TRBV6-5
J gene: TRBJ2-4
clone size: -
CDR3 protein: CASSKTQGKNIQYF
CDR3 DNA: TGTGCCAGCAGTAAAACACAGGGGAAAAACATTCAGTACTTC

D gene: TRBD2
V gene: TRBV9
J gene: TRBJ2-1
clone size: -
CDR3 protein: CASSPFGGGAIMEQFF
CDR3 DNA: TGTGCCAGCAGCCCCTTTGGCGGGGGGGCCATCATGGAGCAGTTCTTC

D gene: TRBD2
V gene: TRBV18
J gene: TRBJ2-1
clone size: -
CDR3 protein: CASSPMGLATHEQFF
CDR3 DNA: TGTGCCAGCTCACCAATGGGACTAGCGACGCATGAGCAGTTCTTC

D gene: -
V gene: TRBV25-1
J gene: TRBJ2-7
clone size: few
CDR3 protein: CASSESGLGPYEQYF
CDR3 DNA: TGTGCCAGCAGTGAATCAGGCTTGGGCCCCTACGAGCAGTACTTC

D gene: TRBD1
V gene: TRBV11-3
J gene: TRBJ2-3
clone size: -
CDR3 protein: CASSSQDRGGPDTQYF
CDR3 DNA: TGTGCCAGCAGCTCCCAAGACAGGGGGGGCCCAGATACGCAGTATTTT

D gene: -
V gene: TRBV4-3
J gene: TRBJ2-3
clone size: -
CDR3 protein: CASSQANGGFRTDTQYF
CDR3 DNA: TGCGCCAGCAGCCAAGCGAACGGGGGATTTCGCACAGATACGCAGTATTTT